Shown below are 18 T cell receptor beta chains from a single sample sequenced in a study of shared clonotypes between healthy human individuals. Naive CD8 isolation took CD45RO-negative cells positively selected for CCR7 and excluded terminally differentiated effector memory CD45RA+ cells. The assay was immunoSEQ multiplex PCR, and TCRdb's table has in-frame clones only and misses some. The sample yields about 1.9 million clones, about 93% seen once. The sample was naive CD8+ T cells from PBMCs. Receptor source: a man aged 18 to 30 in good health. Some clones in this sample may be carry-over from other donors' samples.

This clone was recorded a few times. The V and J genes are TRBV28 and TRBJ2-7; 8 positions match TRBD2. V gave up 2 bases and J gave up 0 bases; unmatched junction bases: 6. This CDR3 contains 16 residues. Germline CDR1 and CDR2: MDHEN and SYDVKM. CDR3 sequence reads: CASSLIGLASSYEQYF. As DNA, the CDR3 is TGTGCCAGCAGTTTAATCGGACTAGCCTCCTCCTACGAGCAGTACTTC.

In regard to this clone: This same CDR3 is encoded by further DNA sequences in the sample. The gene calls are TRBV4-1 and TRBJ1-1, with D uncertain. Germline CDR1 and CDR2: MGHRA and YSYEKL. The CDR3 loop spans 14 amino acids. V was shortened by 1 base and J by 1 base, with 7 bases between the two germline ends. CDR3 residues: CASSQVEGNTEAFF. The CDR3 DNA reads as TGCGCCAGCAGCCAAGTGGAGGGGAACACTGAAGCTTTCTTT.

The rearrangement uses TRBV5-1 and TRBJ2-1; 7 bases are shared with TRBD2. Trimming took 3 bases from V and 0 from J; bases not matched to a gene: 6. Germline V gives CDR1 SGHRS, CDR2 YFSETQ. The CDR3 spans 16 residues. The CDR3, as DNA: TGCGCCAGCAGCTCAAAAAAGCGGGGCTCCTACAATGAGCAGTTCTTC. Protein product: CASSSKKRGSYNEQFF.

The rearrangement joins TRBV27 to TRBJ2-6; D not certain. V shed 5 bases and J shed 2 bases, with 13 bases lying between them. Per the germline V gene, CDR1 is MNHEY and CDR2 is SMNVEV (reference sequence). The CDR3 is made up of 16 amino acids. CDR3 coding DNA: TGTGCCAGCAGTCAGGTCCAAGTGACTGGGGCCAACGTCCTGACTTTC. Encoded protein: CASSQVQVTGANVLTF. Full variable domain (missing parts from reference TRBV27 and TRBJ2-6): EAQVTQNPRYLITVTGKKLTVTCSQNMNHEYMSWYRQDPGLGLRQIYYSMNVEVTDKGDVPEGYKVSRKEKRNFPLILESPSPNQTSLYFCASSQVQVTGANVLTFGAGSRLTVL.

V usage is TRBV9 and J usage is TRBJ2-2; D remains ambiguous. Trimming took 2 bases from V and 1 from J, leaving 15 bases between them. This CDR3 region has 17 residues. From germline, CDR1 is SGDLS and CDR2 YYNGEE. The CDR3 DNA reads TGTGCCAGCAGCGTTCCGGACGGCTCTGTGAACACCGGGGAGCTGTTTTTT. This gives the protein CASSVPDGSVNTGELFF.

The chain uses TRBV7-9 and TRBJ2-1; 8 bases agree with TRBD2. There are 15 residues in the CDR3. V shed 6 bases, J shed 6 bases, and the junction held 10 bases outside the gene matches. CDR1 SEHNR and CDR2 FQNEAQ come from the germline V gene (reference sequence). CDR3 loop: CASRPREGRLNEQFF. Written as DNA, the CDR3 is TGTGCCAGCAGGCCCCGGGAGGGCCGTCTCAATGAGCAGTTCTTC.

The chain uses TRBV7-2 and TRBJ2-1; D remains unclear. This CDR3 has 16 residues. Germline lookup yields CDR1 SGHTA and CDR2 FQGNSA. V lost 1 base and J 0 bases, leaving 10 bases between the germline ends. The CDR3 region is CASSLDAASSYNEQFF. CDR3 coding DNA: TGTGCCAGCAGCTTAGACGCAGCGAGCTCCTACAATGAGCAGTTCTTC. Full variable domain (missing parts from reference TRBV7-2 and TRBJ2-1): GAGVSQSPSNKVTEKGKDVELRCDPISGHTALYWYRQSLGQGLEFLIYFQGNSAPDKSGLPSDRFSAERTGGSVSTLTIQRTQQEDSAVYLCASSLDAASSYNEQFFGPGTRLTVL.

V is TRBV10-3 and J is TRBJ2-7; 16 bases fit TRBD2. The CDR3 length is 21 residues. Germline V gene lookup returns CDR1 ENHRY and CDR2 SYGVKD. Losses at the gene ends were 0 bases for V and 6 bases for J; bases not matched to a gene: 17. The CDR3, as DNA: TGTGCCATCAGTGAGTCGAGCCTAACGACCGGGACTAGCGGGAGGGTTGGCGAGCAGTACTTC. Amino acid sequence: CAISESSLTTGTSGRVGEQYF.

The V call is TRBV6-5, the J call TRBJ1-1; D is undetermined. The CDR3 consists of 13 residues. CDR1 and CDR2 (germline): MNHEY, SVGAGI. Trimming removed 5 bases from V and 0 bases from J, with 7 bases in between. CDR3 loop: CASSPTMNTEAFF. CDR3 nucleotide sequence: TGTGCCAGCAGTCCCACCATGAACACTGAAGCTTTCTTT.

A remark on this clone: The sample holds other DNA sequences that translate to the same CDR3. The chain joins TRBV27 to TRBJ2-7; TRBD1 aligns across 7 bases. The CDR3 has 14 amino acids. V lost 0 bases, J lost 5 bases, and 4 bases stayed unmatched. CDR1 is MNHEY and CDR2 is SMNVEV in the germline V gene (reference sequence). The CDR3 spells CASSLSRTGDEQYF. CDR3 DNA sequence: TGTGCCAGCAGTTTATCCCGAACAGGGGACGAGCAGTACTTC.

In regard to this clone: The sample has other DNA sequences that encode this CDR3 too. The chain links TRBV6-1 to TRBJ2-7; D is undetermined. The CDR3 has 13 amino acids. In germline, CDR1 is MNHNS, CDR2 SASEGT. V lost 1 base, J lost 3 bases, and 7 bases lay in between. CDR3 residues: CASSEVAGYEQYF. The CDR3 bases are TGTGCCAGCAGTGAAGTGGCTGGCTACGAGCAGTACTTC.

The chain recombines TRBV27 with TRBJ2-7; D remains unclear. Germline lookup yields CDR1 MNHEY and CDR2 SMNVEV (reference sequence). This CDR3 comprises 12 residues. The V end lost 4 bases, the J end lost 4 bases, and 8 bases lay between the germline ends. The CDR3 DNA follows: TGTGCCAGCAGTTCGGTTGGGTACGAGCAGTACTTC. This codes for CASSSVGYEQYF.

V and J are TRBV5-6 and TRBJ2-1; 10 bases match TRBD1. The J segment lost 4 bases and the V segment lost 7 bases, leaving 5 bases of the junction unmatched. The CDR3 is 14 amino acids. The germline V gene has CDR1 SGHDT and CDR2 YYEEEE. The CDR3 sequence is CASHRTGGYNEQFF. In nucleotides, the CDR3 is TGTGCCAGCCATAGGACAGGGGGGTACAATGAGCAGTTCTTC.

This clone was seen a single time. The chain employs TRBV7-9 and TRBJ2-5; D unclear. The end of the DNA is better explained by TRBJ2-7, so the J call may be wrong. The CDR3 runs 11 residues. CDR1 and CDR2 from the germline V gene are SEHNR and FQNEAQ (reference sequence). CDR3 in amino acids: CASSGVAEQYF. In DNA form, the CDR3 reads TGTGCCAGCAGCGGGGTTGCCGAGCAGTACTTC.

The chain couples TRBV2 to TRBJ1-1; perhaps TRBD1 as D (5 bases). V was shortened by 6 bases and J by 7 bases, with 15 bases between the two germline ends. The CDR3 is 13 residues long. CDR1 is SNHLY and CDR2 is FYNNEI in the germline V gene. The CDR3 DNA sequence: TGTGCCAGCAGCGACTACGACAGTTATGAAGCTTTCTTT. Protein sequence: CASSDYDSYEAFF.

The CDR3, as DNA: TGTGCCAGCAGCACCCGGACACGATCCACCTACGAGCAGTACTTC. This gives the protein CASSTRTRSTYEQYF. J is TRBJ2-7 and V is TRBV7-8, with TRBD1 as a possible D gene (5 bases). Deletions cut 5 bases from V and 2 bases from J, with 16 bases between. This CDR3 comprises 15 residues. Germline-derived CDR1 and CDR2 are SGHVS and FQNEAQ.

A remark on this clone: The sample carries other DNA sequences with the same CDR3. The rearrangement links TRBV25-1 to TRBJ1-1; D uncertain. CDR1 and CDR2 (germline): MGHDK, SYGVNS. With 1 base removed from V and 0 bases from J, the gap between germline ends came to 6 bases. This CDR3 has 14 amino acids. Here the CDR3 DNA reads TGTGCCAGCAGTGAATTGGCCATGAACACTGAAGCTTTCTTT. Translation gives CASSELAMNTEAFF.

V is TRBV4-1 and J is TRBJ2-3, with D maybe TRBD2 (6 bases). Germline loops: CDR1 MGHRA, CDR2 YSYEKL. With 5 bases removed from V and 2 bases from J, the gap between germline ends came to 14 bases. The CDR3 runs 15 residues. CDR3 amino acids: CASSYRDSLTDTQYF. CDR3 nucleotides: TGCGCCAGCAGCTACCGGGACTCCCTCACAGATACGCAGTATTTT.